This T cell receptor beta chain comes out of a study of tumor-infiltrating lymphocytes in primary liver carcinoma (dated by TCRdb to about 2017). For context, the study as a whole: The five patients, three men and two women aged 30 to 69 years, had hepatocellular carcinoma (four) or combined HCC and intrahepatic cholangiocarcinoma (one). TCRbeta repertoire sequencing covered approximately 35 specimens from 5 patients: roughly 25 tumor regions, 5 adjacent noncancerous liver tissues and 5 peripheral blood samples. The tumors of the five patients were staged as T1-T3 N0M0, with maximum diameters ranging from roughly 4 to 10 cm. Samples yielded roughly 3.65 to 7.5 million productive TCRbeta reads; read depth did not differ significantly between tissue types. Repertoires from technical replicates were highly reproducible, with mean shared-clone rates roughly 0.86 and correlation coefficients above 0.95. Across five regions of each liver tumor, along with adjacent normal tissue and blood, the study brought together TCRbeta repertoire sequencing, expression microarrays and whole-exome sequencing. Study-level results and caveats: The top 250 clones accounted for a significantly greater share of the repertoire in tumors than in blood (p = 0.039). Only the TCR beta chain was sequenced, so true repertoire diversity is likely underestimated because unpaired alpha chains were not captured. Repertoire overlap was found to be higher between tumor regions (mean around 36%) than between tumor-adjacent (roughly 17%) or tumor-blood (about 14%) pairs, consistent with antigen-driven expansion. Since the samples were bulk and unsorted, there was no way to compare CD4+ and CD8+ T cell repertoires. The study included only a handful of patients, and the authors note findings should be validated in a larger study.

The germline V gene sets CDR1 to MNHEY and CDR2 to SVGAGI. Trimmed from V: 4 bases; trimmed from J: 5 bases; junction bases lacking a gene match: 11. Spanning cysteine to phenylalanine, the CDR3 consists of 16 amino acids. Only the CDR3 DNA stays, 48 bases, in frame from base 1. Total RNA and DNA were co-extracted without cell sorting from around 20-30 mg of bulk tissue using the AllPrep DNA/RNA mini kit. Between November 2015 and early 2016, 4 or 5 patients in China with histopathologically diagnosed primary liver carcinoma had their tumors surgically resected. Chronic HBV infection was present in the patients, and the patients were treatment-naive at sampling. Pieces of fresh tumor and adjacent tissue were cut in half, with one half kept in RNAlater at -80 degrees C and the other half sent for histology. Starting from approximately 500 ng total RNA, TCRbeta-specific cDNA was produced by reverse transcription with a constant-region primer and ProtoScript II reverse transcriptase. Construction of the TCRbeta libraries relied on three nested rounds of multiplex PCR, following a slightly modified ARM-PCR procedure. Each of the first two PCR rounds ran for about 11 cycles using multiplex TRBV1-TRBV30 forward primers together with a Cbeta reverse primer. Sample barcodes and Illumina adapters were attached in a final 25-cycle PCR using Deep VentR polymerase. Amplicons of 200-500 bp were gel-purified with a QIAquick gel extraction kit before sequencing. The TCRbeta amplicons were sequenced with 250-bp paired-end reads on an Illumina HiSeq 2500. Per the original workflow: Reads were quality-trimmed with Trimmomatic v0.33, and paired reads were merged with FLASH v1.2.11 to recover full CDR3 sequences. MiGEC v1.2.1b assigned V, D and J germline segments to the rearranged TCRbeta sequences. Clonotype statistics and Shannon-Wiener diversity indices were calculated with VDJtools v1.0.0. To reduce sampling bias, subsequent analyses other than the diversity analysis used only the 250 most abundant clonotypes in each sample. In-frame beta chains were kept once TCRdb had trimmed the public reads at Q25 with fastp and called clones with MiXCR. For every CDR3 protein sequence, its rows merge into one entry that carries the most common genes and DNA. The V and J calls shown here were made by TCRdb, not taken from the authors' results. A total of more than 100,000 distinct CDR3 sequences appear in this sample, 65% to 75% of them only once. 8.1% of the sample comes from the top ten.

This clonotype appeared once. Its antigen has not been determined. Qualities for individual bases were not recorded, and no much larger clone is one base off. A single read is weak support. The chain joins TRBV6-5 to TRBJ2-7, and TRBD2 matches 10 of the central bases. The clonotype originates from a woman in her sixties or seventies with primary liver carcinoma and hepatitis B virus infection. Sequences were obtained from tumor-adjacent normal liver tissue. For the CDR3, the sequence is CASSFGNSGRLDEQYF. The bases are TGTGCCAGCAGTTTCGGGAATAGCGGGAGGTTGGACGAGCAGTACTTC.